This is a list of T cell receptor beta chains from one sample in a study of CXCR3-negative and CXCR3-positive naive CD8 T cells. TCRdb processed the 5' RACE reads again and assigns one entry to each CDR3 protein, with no DNA. Its clone listing holds some 56,000 distinct CDR3 sequences. Sequencing input: memory CD8+ T cells from blood. Receptor source: a human donor in good health. Some clones in this sample may be carry-over from other donors' samples. Each CDR3 is given with its conserved first and last residue.

TRBJ2-2 | TRBV7-9 | CASSLPTSGTGELFF
TRBJ2-5 | TRBV7-3 | CASSRMGGGPAETQYF
TRBJ2-3 | TRBV29-1 | CSVDELAGETTDTQYF
TRBJ2-1 | TRBV5-1 | CASSLVEGYYNEQFF
TRBJ1-2 | TRBV7-9 | CASSLSGTIRDGYTF
TRBJ2-5 | TRBV12-3/TRBV12-4 | CASRQWGQETQYF
TRBJ2-2 | TRBV7-3 | CASSLTGGTGELFF
TRBJ2-3 | TRBV6-2/TRBV6-3 | CASSYGQLPSTDTQYF
TRBJ1-2 | TRBV11-2 | CASSFGQGYGYTF
TRBJ2-1 | TRBV9 | CASSVDGGGNNEQFF
TRBJ1-2 | TRBV12-5 | CASARWGSSNYGYTF
TRBJ1-1 | TRBV28 | CASSLYGGTNTEAFF
TRBJ2-3 | TRBV9 | CASSVEGLAGAADTQYF
TRBJ2-3 | TRBV29-1 | CSVRGAEDTQYF
TRBJ2-3 | TRBV12-3/TRBV12-4 | CASSGTTTSTDTQYF
TRBJ2-3 | TRBV2 | CASSEDSSKDTQYF
TRBJ2-7 | TRBV7-9 | CASSLGQAGYEQYF
TRBJ2-7 | TRBV7-8 | CASSLAGPYLPEQYF
TRBJ2-2 | TRBV29-1 | CSVARQTNTGELFF
TRBJ2-3 | TRBV15 | CATSGSLAFEDTQYF
TRBJ1-6 | TRBV20-1 | CSANQGAGSPLHF
TRBJ2-1 | TRBV9 | CASSVRLGREGSSYNEQFF
TRBJ2-1 | TRBV10-3 | CTISDRRGGSYNEQFF
TRBJ2-2 | TRBV29-1 | CSAEPLTSAYTGELFF
TRBJ2-1 | TRBV19 | CASSSPAGANEQFF
TRBJ2-7 | TRBV6-5 | CASSSPGQGAREQYF
TRBJ2-1 | TRBV6-2/TRBV6-3 | CASSYASERGEQFF
TRBJ2-2 | TRBV19 | CASSIVFGTAGELFF
TRBJ1-1 | TRBV30 | CAWGPGRNTEAFF
TRBJ2-7 | TRBV20-1 | CSAISVGARDPYEQYF
TRBJ2-3 | TRBV6-2/TRBV6-3 | CTSSLLAGVSDTQYF
TRBJ2-2 | TRBV24-1 | CATSDLGPPTGELFF
TRBJ2-2 | TRBV6-5 | CASSYYPTTPRTGELFF
TRBJ2-1 | TRBV14 | CASSPYADTNEQFF
TRBJ2-2 | TRBV14 | CASSLRKQGAAGELFF
TRBJ2-7 | TRBV7-6 | CASSSGQGLHEQYF
TRBJ2-1 | TRBV4-3 | CASSQDLRGLRADEQFF
TRBJ2-7 | TRBV7-2 | CASSLGENEQYF
TRBJ2-7 | TRBV29-1 | CSVEVADDYEQYF
TRBJ2-1 | TRBV4-3 | CASSPGTGGITYNEQFF
TRBJ2-2 | TRBV29-1 | CSVLLAGVAGELFF
TRBJ2-1 | TRBV9 | CASSVVVNEQFF
TRBJ2-1 | TRBV6-2/TRBV6-3 | CASIYSRDEQFF
TRBJ2-7 | TRBV29-1 | CSVEDLRGPDTYEQYF
TRBJ2-1 | TRBV20-1 | CSARGQPDYNEQFF
TRBJ2-5 | TRBV23-1 | CASTRPEGIGDRETQYF
TRBJ2-3 | TRBV7-9 | CASSPRDSDTDTQYF
TRBJ1-1 | TRBV13 | CASSTGQGVTEAFF
TRBJ2-7 | TRBV27 | CASSRTGSSYEQYF
TRBJ2-7 | TRBV14 | CASSQAASNVNEQYF
TRBJ1-5 | TRBV10-3 | CAISESITVDGQPQHF
TRBJ2-7 | TRBV9 | CASGPGGSYEQYF